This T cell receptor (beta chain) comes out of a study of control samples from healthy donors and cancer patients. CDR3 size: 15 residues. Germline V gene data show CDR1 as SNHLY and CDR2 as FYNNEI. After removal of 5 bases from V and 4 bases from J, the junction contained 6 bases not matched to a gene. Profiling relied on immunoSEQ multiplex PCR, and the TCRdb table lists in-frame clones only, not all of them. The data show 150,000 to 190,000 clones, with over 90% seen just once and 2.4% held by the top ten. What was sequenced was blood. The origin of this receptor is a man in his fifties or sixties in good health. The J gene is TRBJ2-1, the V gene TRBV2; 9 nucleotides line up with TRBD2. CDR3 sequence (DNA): TGTGCCAGCAGTCTTAGCGGGAGTGGATACAATGAGCAGTTCTTC. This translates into CASSLSGSGYNEQFF.